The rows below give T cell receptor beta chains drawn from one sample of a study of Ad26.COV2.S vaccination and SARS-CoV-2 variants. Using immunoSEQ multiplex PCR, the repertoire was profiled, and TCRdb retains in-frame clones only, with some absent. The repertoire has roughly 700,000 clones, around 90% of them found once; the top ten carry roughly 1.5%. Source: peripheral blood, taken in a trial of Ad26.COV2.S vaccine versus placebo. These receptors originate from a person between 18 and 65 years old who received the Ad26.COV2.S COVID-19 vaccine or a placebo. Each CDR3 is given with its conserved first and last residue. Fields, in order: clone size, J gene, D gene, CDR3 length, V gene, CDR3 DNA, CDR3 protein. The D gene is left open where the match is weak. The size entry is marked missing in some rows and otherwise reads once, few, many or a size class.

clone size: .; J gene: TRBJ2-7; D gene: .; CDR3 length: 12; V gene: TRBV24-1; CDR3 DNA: TGTGCCACCAGTGAGACAGGTCTCGAGCAGTACTTC; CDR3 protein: CATSETGLEQYF
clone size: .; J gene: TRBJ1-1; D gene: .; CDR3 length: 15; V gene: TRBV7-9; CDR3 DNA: TGTGCCAGCAGCCAAGGGTCCAACTTAAACACTGAAGCTTTCTTT; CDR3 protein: CASSQGSNLNTEAFF
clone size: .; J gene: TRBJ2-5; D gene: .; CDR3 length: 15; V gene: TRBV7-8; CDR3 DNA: TGTGCCAGCAGCCCAAAGCGGGCCGGGGCGGAGACCCAGTACTTC; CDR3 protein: CASSPKRAGAETQYF
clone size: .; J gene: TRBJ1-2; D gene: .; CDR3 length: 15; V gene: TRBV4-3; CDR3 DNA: TGCGCCAGCAGCCAAGACCCGAGTGTTAACTATGGCTACACCTTC; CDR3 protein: CASSQDPSVNYGYTF
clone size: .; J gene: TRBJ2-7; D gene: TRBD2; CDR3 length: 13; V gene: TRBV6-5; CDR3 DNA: TGTGCCAGCAGACGGGGGGTCTCCTACGAGCAGTACTTC; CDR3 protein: CASRRGVSYEQYF
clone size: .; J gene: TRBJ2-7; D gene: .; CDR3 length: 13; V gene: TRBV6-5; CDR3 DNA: TGTGCCAGCGGTCGGGACTCGAGCTACGAGCAGTACTTC; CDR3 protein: CASGRDSSYEQYF
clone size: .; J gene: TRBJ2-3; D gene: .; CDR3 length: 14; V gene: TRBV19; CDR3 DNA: TGTGCCAGTAGTATAGGTGGGAGCACAGATACGCAGTATTTT; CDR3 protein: CASSIGGSTDTQYF
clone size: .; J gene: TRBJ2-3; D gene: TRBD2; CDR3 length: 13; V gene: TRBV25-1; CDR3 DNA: TGTGCCAGCAGTGTGACTAGCGGAGATACGCAGTATTTT; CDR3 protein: CASSVTSGDTQYF
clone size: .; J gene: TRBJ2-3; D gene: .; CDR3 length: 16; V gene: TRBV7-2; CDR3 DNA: TGTGCCAGCAGCTTAGTCGGAGCCAGGAGCACAGATACGCAGTATTTT; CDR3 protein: CASSLVGARSTDTQYF
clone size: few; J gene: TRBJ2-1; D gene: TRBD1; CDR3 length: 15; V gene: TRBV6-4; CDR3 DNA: TGTGCCAGCAGTGACCATCCGGACAGGGGCAATGAGCAGTTCTTC; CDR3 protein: CASSDHPDRGNEQFF
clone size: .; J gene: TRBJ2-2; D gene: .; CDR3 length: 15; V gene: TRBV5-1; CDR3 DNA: TGCGCCAGCAGCTTGGCTGGCGAGAACACCGGGGAGCTGTTTTTT; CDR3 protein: CASSLAGENTGELFF
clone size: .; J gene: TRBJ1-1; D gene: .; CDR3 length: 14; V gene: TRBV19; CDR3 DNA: TGTGCCAGTAGTATAGCCGGGGGGAACACTGAAGCTTTCTTT; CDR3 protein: CASSIAGGNTEAFF
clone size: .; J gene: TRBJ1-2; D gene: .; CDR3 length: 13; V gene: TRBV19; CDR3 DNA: TGTGCCAGTAGTATGTTAACTGACTATGGCTACACCTTC; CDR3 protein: CASSMLTDYGYTF
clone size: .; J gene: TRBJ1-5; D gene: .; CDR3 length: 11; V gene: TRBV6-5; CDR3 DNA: TGTGCGTCGGGTCAATATCAGCCCCAGCATTTT; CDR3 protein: CASGQYQPQHF
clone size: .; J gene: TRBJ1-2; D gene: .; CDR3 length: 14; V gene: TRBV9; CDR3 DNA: TGTGCCAGCAGCCCCTCCACAGGTGTTCATGGCTACACCTTC; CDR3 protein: CASSPSTGVHGYTF
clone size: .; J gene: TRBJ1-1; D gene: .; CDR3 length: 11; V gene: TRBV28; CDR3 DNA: TGTGCCAGCAGATTAGGCACTGAAGCTTTCTTT; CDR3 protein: CASRLGTEAFF
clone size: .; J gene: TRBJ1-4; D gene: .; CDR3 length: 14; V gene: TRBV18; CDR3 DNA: TGTGCCAGCTCATCCCAGGGGCTAAGCGAAAAACTGTTTTTT; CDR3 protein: CASSSQGLSEKLFF
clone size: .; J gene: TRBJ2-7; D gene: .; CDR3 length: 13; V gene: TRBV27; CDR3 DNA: TGTGCCAGCAGTTTCCGGTCAGAGGACGAGCAGTACTTC; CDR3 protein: CASSFRSEDEQYF
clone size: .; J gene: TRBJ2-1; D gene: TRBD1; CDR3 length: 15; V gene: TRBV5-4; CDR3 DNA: TGTGCCAGCAAAAGACAGGGGGAGTCCTACAATGAGCAGTTCTTC; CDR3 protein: CASKRQGESYNEQFF
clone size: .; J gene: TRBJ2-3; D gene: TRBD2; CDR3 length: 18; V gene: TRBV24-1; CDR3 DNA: TGTGCCACCAGTGAGGGGACTAGCGGGAGCGCCTACACAGATACGCAGTATTTT; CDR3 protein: CATSEGTSGSAYTDTQYF
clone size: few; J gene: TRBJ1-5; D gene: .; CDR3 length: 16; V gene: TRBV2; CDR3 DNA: TGTGCCAGCACCACAAGGGCAGAGATTAGCAATCAGCCCCAGCATTTT; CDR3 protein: CASTTRAEISNQPQHF
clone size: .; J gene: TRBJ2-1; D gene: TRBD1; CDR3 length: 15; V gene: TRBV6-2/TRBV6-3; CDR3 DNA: TGTGCCAGCAGTACAAGACAGGGCTCCTACAATGAGCAGTTCTTC; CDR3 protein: CASSTRQGSYNEQFF
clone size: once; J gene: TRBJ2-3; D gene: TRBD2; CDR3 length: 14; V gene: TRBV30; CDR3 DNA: TGTGCCTGGACGCTAGCGGGGGGCACAGATACGCAGTATTTT; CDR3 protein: CAWTLAGGTDTQYF
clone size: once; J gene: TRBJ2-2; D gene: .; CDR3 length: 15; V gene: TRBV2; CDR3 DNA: TGTGCCAGCCGTAGGGGGGAAAGGGGGACCGGGGAGCTGTTTTTT; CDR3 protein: CASRRGERGTGELFF
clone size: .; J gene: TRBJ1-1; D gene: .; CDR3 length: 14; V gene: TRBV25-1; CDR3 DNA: TGTGCCAGCAGTCAGGAGACAGGGAACACTGAAGCTTTCTTT; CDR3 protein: CASSQETGNTEAFF
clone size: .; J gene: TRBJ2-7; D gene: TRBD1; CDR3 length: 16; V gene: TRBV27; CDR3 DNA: TGTGCCAGCAGGAACTCCGGGACAGGGTCCTCCTACGAGCAGTACTTC; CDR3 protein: CASRNSGTGSSYEQYF
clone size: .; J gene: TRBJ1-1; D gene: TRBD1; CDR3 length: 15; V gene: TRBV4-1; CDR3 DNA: TGCGCCAGCAGCCAAGATCCAACAGGGGTGTTTTCAGCTTTCTTT; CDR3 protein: CASSQDPTGVFSAFF
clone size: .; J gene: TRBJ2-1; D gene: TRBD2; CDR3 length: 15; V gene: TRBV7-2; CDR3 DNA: TGTGCCAGCAGCTTTCTAGCGGGAGCTATGTATGAGCAGTTCTTC; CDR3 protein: CASSFLAGAMYEQFF
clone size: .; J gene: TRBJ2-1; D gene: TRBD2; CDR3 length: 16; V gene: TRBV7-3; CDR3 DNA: TGTGCCAGCAGCTTAGCCACTAGCGGGGGTTACAATGAGCAGTTCTTC; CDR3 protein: CASSLATSGGYNEQFF
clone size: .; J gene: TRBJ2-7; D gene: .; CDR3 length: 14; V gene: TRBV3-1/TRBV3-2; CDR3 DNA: TGTGCCAGCAGCCATCCCGGGACCTCCTACGAGCAGTACTTC; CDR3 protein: CASSHPGTSYEQYF
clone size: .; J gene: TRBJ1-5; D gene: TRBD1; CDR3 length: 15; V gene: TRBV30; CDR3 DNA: TGTGCCTGGAGTCCCGGACAGGGGACCTATCAGCCCCAGCATTTT; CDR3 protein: CAWSPGQGTYQPQHF
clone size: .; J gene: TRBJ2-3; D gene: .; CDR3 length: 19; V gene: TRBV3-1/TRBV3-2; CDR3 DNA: TGTGCCAGCAGCCAAGATCGTGGGACGAGATCATCGAGCACAGATACGCAGTATTTT; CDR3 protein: CASSQDRGTRSSSTDTQYF
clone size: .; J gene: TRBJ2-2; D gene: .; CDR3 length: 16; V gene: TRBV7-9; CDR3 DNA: TGTGCCAGCAGCTTAGCCGTTCAGTTGAACACCGGGGAGCTGTTTTTT; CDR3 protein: CASSLAVQLNTGELFF
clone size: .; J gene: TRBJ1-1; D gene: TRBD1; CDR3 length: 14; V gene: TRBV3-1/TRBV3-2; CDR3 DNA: TGTGCCAGCAGTACGGGGACAGAGTACACTGAAGCTTTCTTT; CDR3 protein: CASSTGTEYTEAFF
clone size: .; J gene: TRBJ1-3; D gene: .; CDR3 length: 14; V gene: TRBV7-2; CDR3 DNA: TGTGCCAGCAGCGCCCTCGGCACCGGAAACACCATATATTTT; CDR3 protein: CASSALGTGNTIYF
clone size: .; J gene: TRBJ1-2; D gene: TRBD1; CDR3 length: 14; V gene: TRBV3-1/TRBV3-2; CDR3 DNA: TGTGCCAGCAGCCATGACGGGACAGGGAGAGGCTACACCTTC; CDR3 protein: CASSHDGTGRGYTF